The 19 T cell receptor beta chains below all came from one sample that was sequenced in a study of breast tumors, draining lymph nodes, adjacent tissues. Breast cancer patients provided tissue from their axillary draining lymph nodes. TCRdb ran MiXCR on the multiplex PCR reads and lists one entry per CDR3 protein. The repertoire holds some 120,000 distinct CDR3 sequences, with around 20% as singletons. Input material: axillary lymph node tissue. These TCRs come from a female donor with breast cancer. Some clones in this sample may be carry-over from other donors' samples.

This clonotype was observed many times. This chain joins TRBV7-9 and TRBJ1-4; the D gene is possibly TRBD1 (5 bases). Germline V CDR1 and CDR2: SEHNR, FQNEAQ (reference sequence). Trimming removed 5 bases at V and 4 bases at J, with 14 bases between. The CDR3 has 15 amino acids. The CDR3 region has the DNA TGTGCCAGCAGCGACTACCTTGACAGTAATGAAAAACTGTTTTTT. It encodes CASSDYLDSNEKLFF.

Many counts were recorded for this clonotype. The rearrangement links TRBV11-2 to TRBJ2-5, with a tentative D call TRBD2 (6 bases). The CDR3 covers 15 residues. Trimming shortened V by 0 bases and J by 7 bases, and 15 bases separated the two germline ends. Germline CDR1 reads SGHAT; CDR2 reads FQNNGV. The CDR3 region is CASSLEGGEVWTQYF. The DNA of the CDR3 is TGTGCCAGCAGCTTAGAGGGGGGAGAGGTTTGGACCCAGTACTTC.

This clonotype was counted ten times or more. The genes are TRBV7-2 and TRBJ2-7, with D tentatively TRBD1 (6 bases). The CDR3 is 15 residues long. Looked up from germline, CDR1 is SGHTA and CDR2 is FQGNSA. Trimming cost V 1 base and J 4 bases, with 14 bases left between them. In DNA, the CDR3 is TGTGCCAGCAGCTTAGGTGGGGGCAATTCGTACGAGCAGTACTTC. Its translation is CASSLGGGNSYEQYF. The full variable domain, completed using reference TRBV7-2 and TRBJ2-7, is GAGVSQSPSNKVTEKGKDVELRCDPISGHTALYWYRQSLGQGLEFLIYFQGNSAPDKSGLPSDRFSAERTGGSVSTLTIQRTQQEDSAVYLCASSLGGGNSYEQYFGPGTRLTVT.

This clonotype came up many times. The CDR3 loop reads CASSAGFAPLHF. DNA of the CDR3: TGTGCCAGCAGTGCGGGTTTTGCACCCCTCCACTTT. The chain uses TRBV28 and TRBJ1-6; D ambiguous. Germline V CDR1 and CDR2: MDHEN, SYDVKM. CDR3 length equals 12 residues. Deletions cut 5 bases from V and 11 bases from J, with 10 bases between.

This clonotype was picked up many times. This sequence joins TRBV11-2 and TRBJ2-1; D gene unclear. Germline V CDR1 and CDR2: SGHAT, FQNNGV. V was pared by 0 bases and J by 6 bases, with 6 bases between. CDR3 length: 13 amino acids. The CDR3 protein is CASSLESSNEQFF. CDR3 DNA: TGTGCCAGCAGCTTAGAATCTTCCAATGAGCAGTTCTTC.

The table lists this clonotype with many counts. The chain combines TRBV7-8 with TRBJ1-5; no definite D call. This CDR3 comprises 13 residues. Germline CDR1 and CDR2: SGHVS and FQNEAQ. The V end was cut by 2 bases, the J end by 5 bases, with 7 bases between. The DNA of the CDR3 is TGTGCCAGCAGCTTACACAGAGATCAGCCCCAGCATTTT. It is translated as CASSLHRDQPQHF.

As to this clonotype: The germline gene is not matched at one end of the junction; a read error may be the cause. The chain couples TRBV6-6 to TRBJ2-5; 7 nucleotides match TRBD2. This CDR3 region has 16 residues. The germline CDR1 and CDR2 sequences are MNHNY and SVGAGI (reference sequence). CDR3 loop: CAGSYPMGGGEETQYF. The CDR3 bases are TGTGCCGGCAGTTACCCGATGGGGGGGGGGGAAGAGACCCAGTACTTC.

This clonotype was counted many times. CDR3 in DNA: TGCGCCAGCAGCTTGGTGGACAGGGAATATGAGCAGTTCTTC. Translation gives CASSLVDREYEQFF. The rearrangement links TRBV5-1 to TRBJ2-1; 8 bases match TRBD1. The CDR3 runs 14 residues. J was trimmed by 8 bases and V by 0 bases; bases with no gene match: 4. Germline values: CDR1 SGHRS, CDR2 YFSETQ. The entire variable domain, with the rest obtained from reference TRBV5-1 and TRBJ2-1, is as follows: KAGVTQTPRYLIKTRGQQVTLSCSPISGHRSVSWYQQTPGQGLQFLFEYFSETQRNKGNFPGRFSGRQFSNSRSEMNVSTLELGDSALYLCASSLVDREYEQFFGPGTRLTVL.

The CDR3 region is CASSIGDRANQPQHF. The CDR3 nucleotides read TGTGCCAGTAGTATCGGGGACAGGGCTAATCAGCCCCAGCATTTT. The gene calls are TRBV19 and TRBJ1-5, with 9 bases fitting TRBD1. The germline V gene encodes CDR1 LNHDA and CDR2 SQIVND (reference sequence). Trimming at V came to 3 bases and at J to 4 bases, leaving 4 bases not matched to a gene. The CDR3 is made up of 15 amino acids.

Regarding this clonotype: It may be a read error: a sequence one base away is much more abundant. Lacking the conserved final phenylalanine or tryptophan, this CDR3 likely reflects a read error. The chain uses TRBV19 and TRBJ2-1; 14 positions match TRBD2. CDR1 is LNHDA, CDR2 SQIVND, per germline (reference sequence). With V trimmed by 3 bases and J by 7 bases, 5 bases remained unmatched. This CDR3 comprises 16 residues. This CDR3 is CASSIPGLAGANEQFS. The DNA for the CDR3 is TGTGCCAGTAGTATTCCGGGACTAGCGGGAGCTAATGAGCAGTTCTCC.

Comments on this clonotype: The conserved final phenylalanine or tryptophan is absent from the CDR3, which likely points to a read error. The gene calls are TRBV20-1 and TRBJ2-7, with 7 bases matching TRBD1. J lost 5 bases, V lost 6 bases, and 4 bases had no gene match. CDR3 size: 11 residues. Germline V lookup: CDR1 DFQATT, CDR2 SNEGSKA (reference sequence). CDR3 residues: CSASGGNEQYL. The CDR3 DNA reads TGCAGTGCCTCAGGGGGAAACGAGCAGTACCTC.

V is TRBV28 and J is TRBJ2-3; 7 bases fit TRBD2. Germline V lookup: CDR1 MDHEN, CDR2 SYDVKM. Trimming removed 6 bases from V and 5 bases from J; junction bases left unmatched: 8. The CDR3 loop spans 14 amino acids. The CDR3 DNA follows: TGTGCCAGCAGGCGGGCGGGAGCTGTAGATACGCAGTATTTT. It specifies CASRRAGAVDTQYF.

This clonotype was recorded at least ten times. The chain joins TRBV5-1 to TRBJ2-1; 12 bases map to TRBD1. V lost 4 bases and J lost 9; bases outside the gene matches: 8. Germline CDR1 SGHRS, CDR2 YFSETQ. CDR3 length: 15 residues. In DNA form, the CDR3 reads TGCGCCAGCAGCCCGGGACAGGGGGCCCTCGGTGAGCAGTTCTTC. It codes for CASSPGQGALGEQFF.

In its sample, this clonotype was seen many times. This chain connects TRBV5-5 to TRBJ2-1; 8 nucleotides align to TRBD2. Germline CDR1 SGHKS, CDR2 YYEKEE (reference sequence). Trimming removed 4 bases from V and 10 bases from J; junction bases left unmatched: 10. The CDR3 runs 14 residues. CDR3 region: CASSPGRAASEQFF. In nucleotides, the CDR3 is TGTGCCAGCAGCCCCGGGAGGGCCGCGTCGGAGCAGTTCTTC.

This clonotype was detected many times. The CDR3 nucleotides are TGCAGTGCTAGGTTAGACTCAGAGACCCAGTACTTC. Residues: CSARLDSETQYF. The chain employs TRBV20-1 and TRBJ2-5; D not certain. The V gene lost 3 bases and the J gene lost 4 bases, with 9 bases spanning the gap. This CDR3 has 12 residues. In germline, CDR1 is DFQATT, CDR2 SNEGSKA (reference sequence).

On this clonotype itself: A much larger clone lies one base from this, so it may be a read error. The V call is TRBV4-2, the J call TRBJ1-4; 8 bases map to TRBD1. The CDR3 has 14 amino acids. CDR1 LGHNA and CDR2 YNFKEQ come from the germline V gene. In DNA, the CDR3 is TGTGCCAGCAGCCGGACAGGGTCGGATGAAAGACTGTTTTTT. It yields the protein CASSRTGSDERLFF.

Turning to this clonotype: No conserved phenylalanine or tryptophan is present at the end of the CDR3, so a read error is the likely explanation. The gene calls are TRBV6-5 and TRBJ2-5; a weak D match, TRBD1 (6 bases). The CDR3 runs 14 residues. The germline V gene encodes CDR1 MNHEY and CDR2 SVGAGI. The V gene lost 5 bases and the J gene lost 4 bases, with 14 bases spanning the gap. As DNA, the CDR3 is TGTGCCAGCAGTACCCCCAGGGGCCTAGAGACCCAGTACCTC. Protein sequence: CASSTPRGLETQYL.

This clonotype was detected only a few times. This chain joins TRBV6-6 and TRBJ1-1; D is undetermined. The V gene's germline CDR1 is MNHNY and CDR2 SVGAGI (reference sequence). Trimming took 10 bases from V and 2 from J, leaving 11 bases between them. The CDR3 is 12 residues long. CDR3 residues: CATSDPNTEAFF. The CDR3 bases are TGTGCCACCTCGGACCCAAACACTGAAGCTTTCTTT.

This clonotype was found many times. The rearrangement uses TRBV10-1 and TRBJ2-1, with D possibly matching TRBD2 (7 bases). Between the trimmed V and J ends, which lost 5 bases and 0 bases, there was a span of 17 bases. CDR3 size: 17 residues. The germline gives CDR1 WNHNN, CDR2 SYGVQD (reference sequence). The CDR3 sequence is CASSTLVGGGSYNEQFF. CDR3 nucleotides: TGCGCCAGCAGTACCTTAGTGGGAGGGGGCTCCTACAATGAGCAGTTCTTC.